Below, one T cell receptor (beta chain) is given with its context. Here immunoSEQ multiplex PCR was the method, and the copy in TCRdb shows in-frame clones only, minus some. The repertoire consists of some 150,000 clones, with roughly 85% occurring once and the leading ten covering just under 3%. This entry is derived from a study of blood T cell repertoires in COVID-19. This CDR3 has 13 residues. Trimming removed 6 bases from V and 6 bases from J, with 15 bases in between. CDR1 and CDR2 (germline): SQVTM, ANQGSEA. This sequence was found in a middle-aged man with acute or convalescent COVID-19. The sequenced sample consisted of peripheral blood. The chain uses TRBV29-1 and TRBJ2-4; TRBD2 might be the D (5 bases). The CDR3 region has the DNA TGCAGCGTGGCCCGGGAAGTCACAAACATTCAGTACTTC. Its translation is CSVAREVTNIQYF.